These 5 T cell receptor beta chains share one sample of origin, sequenced in a study of early T cells in non-severe SARS-CoV-2 infection. TCRdb reprocessed the 5' RACE reads with MiXCR, giving one entry per CDR3 protein. The table includes about 34,000 distinct CDR3 sequences, around 5.6% detected once. Sequencing was performed on whole blood. The receptor set was obtained from an adult who was a healthcare worker with PCR-confirmed SARS-CoV-2 infection or an uninfected control (not recorded which).

This clonotype came up once. A much larger clonotype is one base distant, so this may be a read error. The V call is TRBV20-1, the J call TRBJ1-1; D gene uncertain. Germline values: CDR1 DFQATT, CDR2 SNEGSKA (reference sequence). The CDR3 totals 10 residues. Trimming took 5 bases from V and 0 from J, leaving 1 base between them. Here the CDR3 reads CSALNTEAFF. The CDR3 region has the DNA TGCAGTGCTCTGAACACTGAAGCTTTCTTT.

The chain has TRBV11-2 and TRBJ2-1; D is uncertain. CDR3 length: 14 residues. The V end lost 5 bases, the J end lost 0 bases, and 8 bases lay between the germline ends. Germline lookup yields CDR1 SGHAT and CDR2 FQNNGV. CDR3: CASSPSRSYNEQFF. Here the CDR3 DNA reads TGTGCCAGCAGCCCCTCCCGCTCCTACAATGAGCAGTTCTTC.

This clonotype was detected many times. The chain employs TRBV5-4 and TRBJ2-3; 8 nucleotides line up with TRBD1. The CDR3 consists of 15 residues. Germline CDR1 reads SGHNT; CDR2 reads YYREEE (reference sequence). V lost 5 bases to trimming and J lost 3 bases; unmatched junction nucleotides: 8. CDR3 residues: CASRTQGALTDTQYF. In DNA form, the CDR3 reads TGTGCCAGCAGAACCCAGGGGGCGCTGACAGATACGCAGTATTTT.

In this sample, this clonotype turned up many times. The rearrangement uses TRBV29-1 and TRBJ2-7; D is perhaps TRBD1 (5 bases). Deletions cut 1 base from V and 4 bases from J, with 8 bases between. The CDR3 length is 12 residues. Germline V gene sequence: CDR1 SQVTM, CDR2 ANQGSEA. The CDR3 DNA reads TGCAGCGTTGAAGTGGACACTTACGAGCAGTACTTC. Protein sequence: CSVEVDTYEQYF.

This clonotype was counted many times. The rearrangement uses TRBV7-9 and TRBJ1-6; D remains ambiguous. Germline CDR1 and CDR2: SEHNR and FQNEAQ (reference sequence). The CDR3 length is 16 residues. Between the trimmed V and J ends, which lost 1 base and 6 bases, there was a span of 13 bases. CDR3 region: CASSLERVLGNSPLHF. The CDR3 DNA reads TGTGCCAGCAGCTTAGAACGCGTTCTGGGTAATTCACCCCTCCACTTT.